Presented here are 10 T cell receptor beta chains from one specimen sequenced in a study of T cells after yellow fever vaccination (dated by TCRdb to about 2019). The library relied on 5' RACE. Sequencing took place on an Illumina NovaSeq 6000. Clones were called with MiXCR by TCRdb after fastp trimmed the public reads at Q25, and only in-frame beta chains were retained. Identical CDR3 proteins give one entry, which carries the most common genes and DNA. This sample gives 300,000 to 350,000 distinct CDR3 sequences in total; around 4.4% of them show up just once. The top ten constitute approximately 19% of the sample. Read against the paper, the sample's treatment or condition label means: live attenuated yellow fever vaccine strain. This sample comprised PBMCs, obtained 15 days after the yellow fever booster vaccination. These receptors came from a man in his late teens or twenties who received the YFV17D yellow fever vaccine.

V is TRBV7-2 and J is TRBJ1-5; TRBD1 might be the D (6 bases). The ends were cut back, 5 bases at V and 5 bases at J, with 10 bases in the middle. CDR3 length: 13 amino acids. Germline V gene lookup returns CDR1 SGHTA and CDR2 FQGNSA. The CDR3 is CASSRGPDQPQHF. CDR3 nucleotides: TGTGCCAGCAGCCGGGGGCCCGATCAGCCCCAGCATTTT. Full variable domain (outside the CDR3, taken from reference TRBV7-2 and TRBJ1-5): GAGVSQSPSNKVTEKGKDVELRCDPISGHTALYWYRQSLGQGLEFLIYFQGNSAPDKSGLPSDRFSAERTGGSVSTLTIQRTQQEDSAVYLCASSRGPDQPQHFGDGTRLSIL.

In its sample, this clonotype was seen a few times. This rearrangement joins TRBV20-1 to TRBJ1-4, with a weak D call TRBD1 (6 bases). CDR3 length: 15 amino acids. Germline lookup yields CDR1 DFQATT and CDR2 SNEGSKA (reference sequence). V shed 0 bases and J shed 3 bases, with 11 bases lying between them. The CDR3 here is CSARDPRGSNEKLFF. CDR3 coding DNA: TGCAGTGCTAGAGATCCCAGGGGATCTAATGAAAAACTGTTTTTT.

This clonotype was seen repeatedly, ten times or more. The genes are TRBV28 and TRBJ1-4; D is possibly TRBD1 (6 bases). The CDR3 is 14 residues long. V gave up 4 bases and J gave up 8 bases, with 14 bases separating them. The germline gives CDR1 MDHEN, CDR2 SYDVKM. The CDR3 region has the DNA TGTGCCAGCAGTTCCCAGGGGCCGGGGGAAAAACTGTTTTTT. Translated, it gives CASSSQGPGEKLFF.

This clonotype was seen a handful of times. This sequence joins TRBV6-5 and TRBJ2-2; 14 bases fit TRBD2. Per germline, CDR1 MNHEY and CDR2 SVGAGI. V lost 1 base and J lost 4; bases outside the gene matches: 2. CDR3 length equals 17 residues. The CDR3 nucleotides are TGTGCCAGCAGTTACTTTGGACTAGCGGGGGGCACCGGGGAGCTGTTTTTT. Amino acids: CASSYFGLAGGTGELFF.

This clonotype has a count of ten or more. The CDR3 DNA reads TGTGCCAGCAGCACCAGCTTTGGCTACACCTTC. Translated: CASSTSFGYTF. V gene TRBV5-6 combines with J gene TRBJ1-2; D is ambiguous. This CDR3 contains 11 residues. V lost 4 bases and J lost 7, with 8 bases in between. Germline V gene lookup returns CDR1 SGHDT and CDR2 YYEEEE.

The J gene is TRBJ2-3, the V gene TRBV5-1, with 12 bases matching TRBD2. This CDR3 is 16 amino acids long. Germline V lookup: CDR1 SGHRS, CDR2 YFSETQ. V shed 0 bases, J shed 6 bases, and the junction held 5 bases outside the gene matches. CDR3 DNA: TGCGCCAGCAGCTTGGGACTAGCGGGGGATCTGGATACGCAGTATTTT. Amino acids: CASSLGLAGDLDTQYF.

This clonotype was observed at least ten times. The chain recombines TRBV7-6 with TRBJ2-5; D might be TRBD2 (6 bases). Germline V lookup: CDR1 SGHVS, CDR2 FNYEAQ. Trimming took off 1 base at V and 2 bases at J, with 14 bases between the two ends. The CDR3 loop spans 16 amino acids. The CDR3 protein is CASSLGGTGDQETQYF. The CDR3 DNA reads TGTGCCAGCAGCTTAGGAGGGACGGGGGATCAAGAGACCCAGTACTTC.

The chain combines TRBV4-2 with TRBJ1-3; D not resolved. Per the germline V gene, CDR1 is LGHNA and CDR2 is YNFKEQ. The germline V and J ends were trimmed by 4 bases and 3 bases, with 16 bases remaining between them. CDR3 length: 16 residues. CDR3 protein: CASSPLGAGGGNTIYF. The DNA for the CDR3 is TGTGCCAGCAGCCCCTTAGGCGCAGGAGGTGGAAACACCATATATTTT.

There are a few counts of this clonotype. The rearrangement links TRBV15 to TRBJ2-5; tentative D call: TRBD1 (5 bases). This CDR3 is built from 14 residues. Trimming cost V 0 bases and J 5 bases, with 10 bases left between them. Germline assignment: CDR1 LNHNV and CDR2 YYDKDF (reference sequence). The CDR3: CATSRDLGRETQYF. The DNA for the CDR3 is TGTGCCACCAGCAGAGATTTGGGGCGGGAGACCCAGTACTTC. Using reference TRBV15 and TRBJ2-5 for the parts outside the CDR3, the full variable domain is DAMVIQNPRYQVTQFGKPVTLSCSQTLNHNVMYWYQQKSSQAPKLLFHYYDKDFNNEADTPDNFQSRRPNTSFCFLDIRSPGLGDTAMYLCATSRDLGRETQYFGPGTRLLVL.

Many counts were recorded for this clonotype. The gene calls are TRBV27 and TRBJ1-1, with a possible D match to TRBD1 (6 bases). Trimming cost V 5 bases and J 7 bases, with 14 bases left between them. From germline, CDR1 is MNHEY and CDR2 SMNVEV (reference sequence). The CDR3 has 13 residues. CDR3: CASSLAGAYEAFF. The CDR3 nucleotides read TGTGCCAGCAGTCTAGCAGGGGCCTATGAAGCTTTCTTT.